This T cell receptor (beta chain) was identified in a study of blood T cell repertoires in COVID-19 (TCRdb year 2020). With respect to the entire study: Samples from collaborators originated in the United States, Italy and Spain and spanned both the acute and convalescent phases of COVID-19. The prospective study material was composed of cDNA or gDNA derived from T cells, B-cell-depleted T cells, or PBMCs. The dataset comprised deeply sampled blood TCRbeta repertoires from subjects exposed to, actively infected with, or recovered from COVID-19. The repertoires were made available in a free public database intended to serve as a resource for research on the immune response to SARS-CoV-2. The samples were drawn from the first 160 participants of the ongoing ImmuneRACE study and from over a thousand subjects provided by 6 global collaborators. Sample metadata almost always included a de-identified subject ID, COVID-19 status, age in years and sex. Where available, HLA class I and class II types were taken from metadata supplied by the sample provider and were not determined by assay-based typing. What the authors observed across the whole study: How much clinical and demographic metadata was included differed by source and by participant, and the metadata was provided uncurated.

With regard to this clone: This clone's antigen is unknown. It has no much larger one-base neighbor in the sample; base qualities were not kept.

The immunoSEQ Assay, a bias-controlled multiplex PCR, was used to amplify TCRbeta CDR3 regions from genomic DNA. Per the authors' processing: Nucleated cell counts per sample were estimated from amplification of reference gene primers within the assay. Sequence reads were collapsed and filtered to measure the absolute abundance of every unique TCRbeta CDR3 rearrangement. For each sample, productive Simpson clonality was calculated as the square root of Simpson's diversity index over productive rearrangements. TCRdb carries this immuneACCESS record with in-frame sequences only. Its versions omit some clonotypes, under half of them owing to an unresolved V gene in the studies checked, with the rest unexplained. V, J and clone size are taken as reported in that table, and D and trimming were inferred from the DNA itself. Here the sample has hundreds of thousands of clones; roughly 89% occur a single time. The leading ten clones occupy approximately 12% of the sample.

The germline V gene (reference sequence) sets CDR1 to LNHDA and CDR2 to SQIVND. V is trimmed back by 3 bases and J by 11 bases, and the junction contains 10 bases that no gene match accounts for. Its CDR3 holds 15 amino acids, cysteine through phenylalanine. Left in the record is the CDR3 DNA by itself, 45 bases read in frame from the first base. One collaborating source in Seattle enrolled patients while the patients were actively infected and followed the patients over time throughout the course of disease. The collaborating institutions used their own protocols to collect whole blood in K2EDTA tubes. For TCRbeta analysis, collaborators shipped samples as frozen whole blood, isolated PBMCs, or DNA extracted from either of those sample types.

The sequenced sample consisted of peripheral blood. The rearranged chain carries TRBV19 and TRBJ1-6; a stretch of 7 junction bases matches TRBD1. This sequence originates from a woman in her thirties with COVID-19, enrolled during active disease. The CDR3 region: CASSIEGAKITPLHF. The nucleotide sequence is TGTGCCAGTAGTATCGAGGGGGCGAAAATCACACCCCTCCACTTT.